The clone carrying this TCR beta chain was detected a few times. As yet, its antigen is unknown. This sample is drawn from a study of identical twins. Study-level results: Conclusions were drawn cross-sectionally by statistical analysis, without following the same donors. Twin sharing of out-of-frame TCR alpha was underestimated by models in monozygotic pairs.

Healthy Caucasian individuals made up all the donors. With 0 bases clipped from V and 5 bases from J, the junction kept 4 bases outside the gene matches. From germline, CDR1 is SGHKS and CDR2 YYEKEE (reference sequence). This CDR3 spans 15 amino acids. Each cDNA held unique molecular identifiers, and template switching gave it a universal primer site. TCRdb reprocessed the 5' RACE reads with MiXCR, giving one entry per CDR3 protein. The data contain approximately 670,000 distinct CDR3 sequences, approximately 6% of them singletons. V is TRBV5-5 and J is TRBJ1-5; 8 nucleotides match TRBD1. This clonotype originated in a man between 18 and 35 years old in good health. Sample: naive T cells sorted from blood. In DNA, the CDR3 is TGTGCCAGCAGCTTGGCGGGACAGGTCTATCAGCCCCAGCATTTT. Its translation is CASSLAGQVYQPQHF. Variable domain in full (rest from reference TRBV5-5 and TRBJ1-5): DAGVTQSPTHLIKTRGQQVTLRCSPISGHKSVSWYQQVLGQGPQFIFQYYEKEERGRGNFPDRFSARQFPNYSSELNVNALLLGDSALYLCASSLAGQVYQPQHFGDGTRLSIL.